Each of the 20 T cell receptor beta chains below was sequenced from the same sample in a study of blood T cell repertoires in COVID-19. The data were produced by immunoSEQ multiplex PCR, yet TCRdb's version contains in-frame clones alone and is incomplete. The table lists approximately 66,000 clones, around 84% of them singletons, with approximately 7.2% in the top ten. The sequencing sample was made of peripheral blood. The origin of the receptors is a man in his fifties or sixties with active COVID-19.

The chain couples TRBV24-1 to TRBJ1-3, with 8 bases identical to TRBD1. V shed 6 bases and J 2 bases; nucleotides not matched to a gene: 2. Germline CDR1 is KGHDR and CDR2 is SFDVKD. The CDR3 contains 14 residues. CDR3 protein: CATSLDRAGNTIYF. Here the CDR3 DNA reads TGTGCCACCAGTCTGGACAGGGCTGGAAACACCATATATTTT.

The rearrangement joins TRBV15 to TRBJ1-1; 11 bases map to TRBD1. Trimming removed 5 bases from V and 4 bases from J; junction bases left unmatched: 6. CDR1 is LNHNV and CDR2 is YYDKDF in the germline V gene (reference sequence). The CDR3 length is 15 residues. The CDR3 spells CATSGRDRGVTEAFF. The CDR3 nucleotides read TGTGCCACCAGCGGACGGGACAGGGGGGTCACTGAAGCTTTCTTT.

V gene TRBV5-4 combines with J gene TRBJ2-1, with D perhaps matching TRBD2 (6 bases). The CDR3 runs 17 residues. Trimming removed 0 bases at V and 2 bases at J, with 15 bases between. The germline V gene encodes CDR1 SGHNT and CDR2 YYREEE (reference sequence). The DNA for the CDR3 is TGTGCCAGCAGCTTGGGCGCTAGCGCGTTGACCTACAATGAGCAGTTCTTC. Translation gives CASSLGASALTYNEQFF.

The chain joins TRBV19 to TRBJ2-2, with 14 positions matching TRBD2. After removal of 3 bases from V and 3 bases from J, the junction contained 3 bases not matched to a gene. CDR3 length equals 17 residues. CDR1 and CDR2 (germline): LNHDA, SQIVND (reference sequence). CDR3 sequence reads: CASSMTSGGADTGELFF. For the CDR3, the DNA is TGTGCCAGTAGTATGACTAGCGGGGGGGCGGACACCGGGGAGCTGTTTTTT.

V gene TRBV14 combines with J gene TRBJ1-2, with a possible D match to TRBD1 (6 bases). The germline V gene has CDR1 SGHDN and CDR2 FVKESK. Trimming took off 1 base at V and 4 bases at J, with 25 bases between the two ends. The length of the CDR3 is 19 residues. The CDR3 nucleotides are TGTGCCAGCAGCCAAGGCGGTGGGCAGGGGAGTATTCGACGCTATGGCTACACCTTC. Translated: CASSQGGGQGSIRRYGYTF.

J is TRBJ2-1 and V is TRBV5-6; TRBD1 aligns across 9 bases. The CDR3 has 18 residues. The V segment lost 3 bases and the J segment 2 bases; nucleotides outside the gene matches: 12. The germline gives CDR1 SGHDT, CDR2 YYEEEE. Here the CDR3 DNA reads TGTGCCAGCAGCTCCCAACACTCACGACAGGGGGCCTACAATGAGCAGTTCTTC. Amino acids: CASSSQHSRQGAYNEQFF. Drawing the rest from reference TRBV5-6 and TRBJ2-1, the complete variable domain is DAGVTQSPTHLIKTRGQQVTLRCSPKSGHDTVSWYQQALGQGPQFIFQYYEEEERQRGNFPDRFSGHQFPNYSSELNVNALLLGDSALYLCASSSQHSRQGAYNEQFFGPGTRLTVL.

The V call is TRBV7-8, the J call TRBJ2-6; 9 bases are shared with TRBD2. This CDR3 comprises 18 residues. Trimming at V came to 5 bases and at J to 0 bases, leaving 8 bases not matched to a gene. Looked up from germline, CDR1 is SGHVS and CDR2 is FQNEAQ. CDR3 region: CASSRISGGHSGANVLTF. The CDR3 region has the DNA TGTGCCAGCAGCCGGATCAGCGGGGGGCACTCTGGGGCCAACGTCCTGACTTTC.

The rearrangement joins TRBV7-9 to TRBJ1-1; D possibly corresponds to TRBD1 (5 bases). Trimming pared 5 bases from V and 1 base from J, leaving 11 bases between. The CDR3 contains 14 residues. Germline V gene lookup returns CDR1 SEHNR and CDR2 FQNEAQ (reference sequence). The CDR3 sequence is CASSNQGGNTEAFF. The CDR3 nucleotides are TGTGCCAGCAGCAATCAGGGCGGGAACACTGAAGCTTTCTTT.

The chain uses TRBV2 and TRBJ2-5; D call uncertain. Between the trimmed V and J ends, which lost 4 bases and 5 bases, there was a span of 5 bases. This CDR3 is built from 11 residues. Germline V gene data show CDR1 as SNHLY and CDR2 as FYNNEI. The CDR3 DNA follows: TGTGCCAGCAGTGTTTCTGAGACCCAGTACTTC. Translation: CASSVSETQYF. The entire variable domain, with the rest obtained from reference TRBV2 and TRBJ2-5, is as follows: EPEVTQTPSHQVTQMGQEVILRCVPISNHLYFYWYRQILGQKVEFLVSFYNNEISEKSEIFDDQFSVERPDGSNFTLKIRSTKLEDSAMYFCASSVSETQYFGPGTRLLVL.

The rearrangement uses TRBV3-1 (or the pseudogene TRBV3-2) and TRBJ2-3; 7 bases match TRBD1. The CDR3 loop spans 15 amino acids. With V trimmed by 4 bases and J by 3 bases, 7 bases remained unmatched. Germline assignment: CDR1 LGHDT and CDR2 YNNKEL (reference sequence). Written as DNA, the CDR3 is TGTGCCAGCAGCCCCGACAGGGTGCGGACAGATACGCAGTATTTT. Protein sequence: CASSPDRVRTDTQYF.

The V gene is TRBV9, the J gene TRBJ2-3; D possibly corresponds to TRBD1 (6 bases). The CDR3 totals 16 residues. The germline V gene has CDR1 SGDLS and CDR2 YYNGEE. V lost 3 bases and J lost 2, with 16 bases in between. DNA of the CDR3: TGTGCCAGCAGCGGTACCACCGGGACACCCACAGATACGCAGTATTTT. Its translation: CASSGTTGTPTDTQYF.

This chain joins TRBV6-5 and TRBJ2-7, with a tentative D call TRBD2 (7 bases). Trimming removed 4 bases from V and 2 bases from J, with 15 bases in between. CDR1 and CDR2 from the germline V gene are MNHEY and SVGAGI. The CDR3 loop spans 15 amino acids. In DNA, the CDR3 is TGTGCCAGCAGTTCCGGTGGGGGGGGGCCCTACGAGCAGTACTTC. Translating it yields CASSSGGGGPYEQYF.

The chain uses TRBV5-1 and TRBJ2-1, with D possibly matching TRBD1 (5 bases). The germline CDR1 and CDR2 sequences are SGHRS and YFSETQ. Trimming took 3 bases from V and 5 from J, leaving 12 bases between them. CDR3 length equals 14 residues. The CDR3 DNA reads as TGCGCCAGCAGCTCTTCAGGGAAGGACAATGAGCAGTTCTTC. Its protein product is CASSSSGKDNEQFF.

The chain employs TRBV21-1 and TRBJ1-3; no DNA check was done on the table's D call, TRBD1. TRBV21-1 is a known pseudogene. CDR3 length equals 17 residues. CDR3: CASSKAMGDSSGNTIYF. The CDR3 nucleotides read TGTGCCAGCAGCAAAGCAATGGGCGATAGCTCTGGAAACACCATATATTTT.

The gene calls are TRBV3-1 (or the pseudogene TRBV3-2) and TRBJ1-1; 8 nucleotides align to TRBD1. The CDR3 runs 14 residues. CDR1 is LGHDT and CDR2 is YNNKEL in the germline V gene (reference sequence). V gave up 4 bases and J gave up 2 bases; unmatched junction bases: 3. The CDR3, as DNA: TGTGCCAGCAGCCGCGGACAGGGAAACACTGAAGCTTTCTTT. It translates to CASSRGQGNTEAFF.

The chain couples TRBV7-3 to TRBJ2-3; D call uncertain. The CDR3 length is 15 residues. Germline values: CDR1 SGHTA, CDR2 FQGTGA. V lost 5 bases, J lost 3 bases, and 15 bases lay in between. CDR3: CASSQTPLATDTQYF. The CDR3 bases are TGTGCCAGCAGCCAAACACCCCTCGCAACAGATACGCAGTATTTT.

CDR3 nucleotides: TGTGCCAGCACACTAGCGGGGGGAGCTAATGAGCAGTTCTTC. Protein sequence: CASTLAGGANEQFF. The rearrangement links TRBV25-1 to TRBJ2-1, with 12 bases lining up with TRBD2. The V gene end was trimmed by 7 bases and the J gene end by 7 bases; junction bases not matched to a gene: 5. This CDR3 region has 14 residues. The germline V gene encodes CDR1 MGHDK and CDR2 SYGVNS.

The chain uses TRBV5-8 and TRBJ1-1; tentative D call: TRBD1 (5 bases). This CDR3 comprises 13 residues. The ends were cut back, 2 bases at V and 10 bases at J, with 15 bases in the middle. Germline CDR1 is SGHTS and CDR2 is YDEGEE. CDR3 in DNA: TGTGCCAGCAGCTTAGGCAGGGTGGTAGGAGCTTTCTTT. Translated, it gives CASSLGRVVGAFF. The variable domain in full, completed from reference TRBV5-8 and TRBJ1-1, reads EAGVTQSPTHLIKTRGQQATLRCSPISGHTSVYWYQQALGLGLQFLLWYDEGEERNRGNFPPRFSGRQFPNYSSELNVNALELEDSALYLCASSLGRVVGAFFGQGTRLTVV.

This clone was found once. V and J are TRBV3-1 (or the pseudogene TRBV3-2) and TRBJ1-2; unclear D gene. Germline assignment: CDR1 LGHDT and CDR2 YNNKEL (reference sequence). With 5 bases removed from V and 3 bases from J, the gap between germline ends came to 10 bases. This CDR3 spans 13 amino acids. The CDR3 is CASSTFGDYGYTF. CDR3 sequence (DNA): TGTGCCAGCAGCACCTTCGGGGACTATGGCTACACCTTC.

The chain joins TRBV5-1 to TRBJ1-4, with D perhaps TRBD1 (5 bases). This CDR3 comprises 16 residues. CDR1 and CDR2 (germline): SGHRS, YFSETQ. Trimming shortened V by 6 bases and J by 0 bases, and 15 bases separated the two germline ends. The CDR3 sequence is CASTLGQESTNEKLFF. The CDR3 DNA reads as TGCGCCAGCACCCTGGGGCAGGAGTCAACTAATGAAAAACTGTTTTTT.